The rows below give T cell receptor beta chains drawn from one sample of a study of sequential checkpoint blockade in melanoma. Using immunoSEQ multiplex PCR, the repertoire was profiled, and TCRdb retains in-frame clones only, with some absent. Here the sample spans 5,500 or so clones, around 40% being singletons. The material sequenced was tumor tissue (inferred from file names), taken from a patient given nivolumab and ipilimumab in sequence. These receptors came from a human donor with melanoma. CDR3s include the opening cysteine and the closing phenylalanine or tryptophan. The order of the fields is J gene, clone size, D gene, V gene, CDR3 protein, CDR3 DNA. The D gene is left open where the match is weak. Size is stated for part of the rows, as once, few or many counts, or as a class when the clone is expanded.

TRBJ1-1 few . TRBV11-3 CASSFPSTGLNAEAFF TGTGCCAGCAGCTTCCCCTCCACGGGGCTGAATGCTGAAGCTTTCTTT
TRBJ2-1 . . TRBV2 CASKAGPSYNEQFF TGTGCCAGCAAGGCGGGGCCTTCCTACAATGAGCAGTTCTTC
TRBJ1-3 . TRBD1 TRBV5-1 CASSLVGQGGLSGNTIYF TGCGCCAGCAGCTTGGTGGGACAGGGGGGATTATCTGGAAACACCATATATTTT
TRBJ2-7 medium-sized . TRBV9 CASSVTSTLYEQYF TGTGCCAGCAGCGTAACGAGTACTTTGTACGAGCAGTACTTC
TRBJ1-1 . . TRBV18 CASSPGGTRTEAFF TGTGCCAGCTCACCGGGGGGGACAAGGACTGAAGCTTTCTTT
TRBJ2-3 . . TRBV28 CASSSGLNSADTQYF TGTGCCAGCAGTTCAGGTTTAAACTCAGCAGATACGCAGTATTTT
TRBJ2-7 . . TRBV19 CASSIGGGNEQYF TGTGCCAGTAGTATCGGGGGCGGGAACGAGCAGTACTTC
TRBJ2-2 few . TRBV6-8 CASSYRGVGNTGELFF TGTGCCAGCAGTTACAGAGGGGTTGGGAACACCGGGGAGCTGTTTTTT
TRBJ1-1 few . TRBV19 CASSISARGRAEAFF TGTGCCAGTAGTATAAGTGCTCGGGGGAGGGCTGAAGCTTTCTTT
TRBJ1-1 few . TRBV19 CASSIGMNTEAFF TGTGCCAGTAGTATAGGCATGAACACTGAAGCTTTCTTT
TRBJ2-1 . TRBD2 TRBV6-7 CASSYGLAGGLAEQFF TGTGCCAGCAGTTACGGGCTAGCGGGAGGTTTAGCTGAGCAGTTCTTC
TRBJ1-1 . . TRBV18 CASSPPVLRGYTEAFF TGTGCCAGCTCACCACCAGTGCTCAGGGGTTACACTGAAGCTTTCTTT
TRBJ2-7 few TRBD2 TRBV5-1 CASSVTSGSYEQYF TGCGCCAGCAGCGTTACTAGCGGGAGTTACGAGCAGTACTTC
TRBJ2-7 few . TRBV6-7 CASSYTFGTEGNSYEQYF .
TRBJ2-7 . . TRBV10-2 CASSDGTSGTPLEQYF TGCGCCAGCAGTGACGGGACTTCGGGAACCCCCCTCGAGCAGTACTTC
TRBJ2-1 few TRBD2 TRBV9 CASSAGPGLAGGLGYNEQFF TGTGCCAGCAGCGCGGGACCGGGACTAGCGGGAGGTTTGGGTTACAATGAGCAGTTCTTC
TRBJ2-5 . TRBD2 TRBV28 CASSFIRLAGEETQYF TGTGCCAGCAGTTTTATCCGGCTAGCGGGAGAGGAGACCCAGTACTTC
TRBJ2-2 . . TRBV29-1 CSVEGHDSLTPGELFF TGCAGCGTTGAAGGGCACGACAGCCTCACTCCCGGGGAGCTGTTTTTT
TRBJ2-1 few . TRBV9 CASSVEVAANEQFF TGTGCCAGCAGCGTAGAGGTCGCAGCCAATGAGCAGTTCTTC
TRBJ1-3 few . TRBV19 CASRWEGSGNTIYF TGTGCCAGTAGATGGGAAGGCTCTGGAAACACCATATATTTT
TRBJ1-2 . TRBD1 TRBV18 CASSPGTGANYGYTF TGTGCCAGCTCACCCGGGACAGGGGCCAACTATGGCTACACCTTC
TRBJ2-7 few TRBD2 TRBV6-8 CASSYLREGPYEQYF TGTGCCAGCAGTTACTTGCGGGAGGGTCCCTACGAGCAGTACTTC
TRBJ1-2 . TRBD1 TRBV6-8 CASSYRRGRDSANYGYTF TGTGCCAGCAGTTACCGGAGGGGGCGAGACTCAGCTAACTATGGCTACACCTTC
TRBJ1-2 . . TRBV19 CASSIGHRTFYGYTF TGTGCCAGTAGTATAGGACATAGGACATTCTATGGCTACACCTTC
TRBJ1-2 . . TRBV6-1 CAISEGWEIEGYTF TGTGCCATCAGTGAAGGCTGGGAGATTGAAGGCTACACCTTC
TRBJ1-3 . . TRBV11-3 CASSLEHPTSGNTIYF TGTGCCAGCAGCTTAGAACATCCTACTTCTGGAAACACCATATATTTT
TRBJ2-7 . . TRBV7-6 CASSLSQTSYEQYF TGTGCCAGCAGCTTATCACAGACATCCTACGAGCAGTACTTC
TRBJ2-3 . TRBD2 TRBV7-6 CASSGTSGRVDTQYF TGTGCCAGCAGCGGGACTAGCGGCCGTGTCGATACGCAGTATTTT
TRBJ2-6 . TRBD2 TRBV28 CASSSGTSGSGANVLTF TGTGCCAGCAGTTCCGGGACTAGCGGCTCTGGGGCCAACGTCCTGACTTTC
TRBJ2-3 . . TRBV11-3 CASSLVGQLTDTQYF TGTGCCAGCAGCTTGGTGGGACAACTCACAGATACGCAGTATTTT
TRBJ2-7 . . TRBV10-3 CAISASTGTYEQYF TGTGCCATCAGCGCTTCGACAGGAACCTACGAGCAGTACTTC
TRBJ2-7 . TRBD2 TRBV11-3 CASSFLAGDSYEQYF TGTGCCAGCAGCTTCCTAGCGGGGGACTCCTACGAGCAGTACTTC
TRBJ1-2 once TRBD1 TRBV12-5 CASGLGRQGHLNYGYTF TGTGCTAGTGGTTTGGGGCGACAGGGGCACCTCAACTATGGCTACACCTTC
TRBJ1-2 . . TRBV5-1 CASSLGHIRDYGYTF TGCGCCAGCAGCTTGGGGCACATTCGTGACTATGGCTACACCTTC
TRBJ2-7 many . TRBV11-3 CASSLSGLPEYEQYF TGTGCCAGCAGCTTAAGTGGACTACCCGAATACGAGCAGTACTTC
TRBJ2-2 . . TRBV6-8 CASTPGHNTGELFF TGTGCCAGCACCCCGGGACACAACACCGGGGAGCTGTTTTTT
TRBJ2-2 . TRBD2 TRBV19 CASRYGLAGETGELFF TGTGCCAGTAGATATGGGCTAGCGGGAGAGACCGGGGAGCTGTTTTTT
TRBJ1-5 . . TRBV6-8 CAARAGNQPQHF TGTGCCGCGCGGGCAGGGAACCAGCCCCAGCATTTT
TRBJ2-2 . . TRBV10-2 CASSELKFSQLFF TGCGCCAGCAGTGAGTTGAAATTTTCGCAGCTGTTTTTT
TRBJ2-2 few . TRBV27 CASSFYTGELFF TGTGCCAGCAGTTTCTACACCGGGGAGCTGTTTTTT
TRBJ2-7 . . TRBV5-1 CASSQQGPGTEQYF TGCGCCAGCAGCCAACAAGGACCGGGGACCGAGCAGTACTTC
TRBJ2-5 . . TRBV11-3 CASSSRPNQETQYF TGTGCCAGCAGCTCCCGACCGAACCAAGAGACCCAGTACTTC
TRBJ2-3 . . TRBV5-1 CASSLGAGVSTDTQYF TGCGCCAGCAGCTTGGGGGCAGGGGTTAGCACAGATACGCAGTATTTT
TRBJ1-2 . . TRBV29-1 CSVGHGRGSGYTF TGCAGCGTTGGCCATGGGAGAGGTTCGGGCTACACCTTC
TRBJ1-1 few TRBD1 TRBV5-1 CASSVRGGATEAFF TGCGCCAGCAGTGTCAGGGGGGGTGCCACTGAAGCTTTCTTT
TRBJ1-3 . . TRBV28 CASRAGGSGNTIYF TGTGCCAGCCGAGCTGGGGGATCTGGAAACACCATATATTTT